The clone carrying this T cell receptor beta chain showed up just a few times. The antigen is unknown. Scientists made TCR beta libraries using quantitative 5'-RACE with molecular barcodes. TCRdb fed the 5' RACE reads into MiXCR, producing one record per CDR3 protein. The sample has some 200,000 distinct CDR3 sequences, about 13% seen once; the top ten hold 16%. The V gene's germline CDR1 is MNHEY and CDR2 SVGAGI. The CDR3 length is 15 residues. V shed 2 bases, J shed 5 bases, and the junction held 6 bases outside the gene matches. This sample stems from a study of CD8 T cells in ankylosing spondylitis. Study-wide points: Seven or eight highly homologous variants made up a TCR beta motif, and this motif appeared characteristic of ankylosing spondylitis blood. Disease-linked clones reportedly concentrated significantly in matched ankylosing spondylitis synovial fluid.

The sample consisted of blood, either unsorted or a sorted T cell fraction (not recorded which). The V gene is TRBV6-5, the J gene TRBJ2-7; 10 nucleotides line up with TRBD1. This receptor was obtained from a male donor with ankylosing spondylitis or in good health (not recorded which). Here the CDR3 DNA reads TGTGCCAGCAGTTACCTCGGGACAGGGGTGAACGAGCAGTACTTC. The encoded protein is CASSYLGTGVNEQYF.